The 32 T cell receptor beta chains below all came from one sample that was sequenced in a study of T-cell memory formation after mild COVID-19 listed by TCRdb under 2021. Receptor libraries were prepared by 5' RACE. Sequencing relied on an Illumina NovaSeq 6000. TCRdb took the public reads, trimmed them with fastp at Q25, ran MiXCR for clone calling and kept in-frame beta chains. Rows merge per CDR3 protein into single entries with the most common DNA and genes. Counted in this sample were 450,000 or so distinct CDR3 sequences; about 19% of them appeared once. The top ten constitute 8.4% of the sample. The sample taken for sequencing was PBMCs or a T cell subset sorted from them (not recorded which). The receptors originated from an adult woman who had mild COVID-19 (a few samples of this study predate the infection). The sample titles of this study are shuffled in the database, so cell type and time point are left out; the donor was told from shared clones.

This clonotype has a count of ten or more. The CDR3 sequence: CASSFLGRAAEQAFF. In DNA form, the CDR3 reads TGTGCCAGCAGTTTCTTAGGCCGGGCCGCTGAACAAGCTTTCTTT. J is TRBJ1-1 and V is TRBV27; the D is unclear. The CDR3 length is 15 residues. Germline CDR1 reads MNHEY; CDR2 reads SMNVEV (reference sequence). Trimming stripped 3 bases from V and 9 bases from J, with 20 bases between.

This clonotype appeared a few times. The chain uses TRBV18 and TRBJ2-5; D gene uncertain. The CDR3 sequence is 15 residues long. Germline assignment: CDR1 KGHSH and CDR2 LQKENI. V was clipped by 4 bases and J by 3 bases, with 15 bases between them. The CDR3 coding sequence is TGTGCCAGCTCACTCCGACGGGCTGCCGAAGAGACCCAGTACTTC. Its protein is CASSLRRAAEETQYF.

The sample holds a few counts of this clonotype. CDR3 protein: CASGGWTFRSYEQYF. For the CDR3, the DNA is TGTGCTAGTGGTGGTTGGACATTCCGCTCCTACGAGCAGTACTTC. This sequence joins TRBV12-5 and TRBJ2-7, with D possibly TRBD1 on 5 matching bases. V gave up 5 bases and J gave up 0 bases, with 14 bases separating them. Germline V lookup: CDR1 LGHNT, CDR2 FRNRAP. The CDR3 is 15 residues long.

This clonotype has more than one count but fewer than ten. The rearrangement joins TRBV9 to TRBJ2-7; D remains unclear. From germline, CDR1 is SGDLS and CDR2 YYNGEE. The CDR3 is 16 residues long. V lost 0 bases and J 0 bases, leaving 13 bases between the germline ends. The CDR3 sequence is CASSVAVGGRSYEQYF. The DNA for the CDR3 is TGTGCCAGCAGCGTAGCAGTTGGCGGACGCTCCTACGAGCAGTACTTC.

The rearrangement links TRBV9 to TRBJ2-1; 9 nucleotides align to TRBD2. This CDR3 comprises 15 residues. Trimming cost V 0 bases and J 9 bases; bases outside gene matches: 7. Germline V gives CDR1 SGDLS, CDR2 YYNGEE. The CDR3 DNA reads as TGTGCCAGCAGCGTAGTTGGCGGGAGGGCCATTGAGCAGTTCTTC. Protein product: CASSVVGGRAIEQFF. The whole variable domain, remainder taken from reference TRBV9 and TRBJ2-1, is DSGVTQTPKHLITATGQRVTLRCSPRSGDLSVYWYQQSLDQGLQFLIQYYNGEERAKGNILERFSAQQFPDLHSELNLSSLELGDSALYFCASSVVGGRAIEQFFGPGTRLTVL.

The chain links TRBV20-1 to TRBJ2-1, with 12 bases identical to TRBD2. V shed 5 bases, J shed 2 bases, and the junction held 10 bases outside the gene matches. The CDR3 is 17 residues long. The germline V gene has CDR1 DFQATT and CDR2 SNEGSKA (reference sequence). The CDR3: CSAPTSGGGVTYNEQFF. Written as DNA, the CDR3 is TGCAGTGCTCCGACTAGCGGGGGTGGAGTCACCTACAATGAGCAGTTCTTC.

Only a few counts were recorded for this clonotype. The rearrangement links TRBV24-1 to TRBJ2-7; maybe TRBD2 (6 bases). There are 13 residues in the CDR3. Germline loops: CDR1 KGHDR, CDR2 SFDVKD. Trimming took off 2 bases at V and 4 bases at J, with 8 bases between the two ends. CDR3 sequence: CATSDSREYEQYF. In DNA, the CDR3 is TGTGCCACCAGTGATTCCCGGGAGTACGAGCAGTACTTC.

The CDR3 nucleotides are TGTGCCACCAGTGATCATAGGACGCGCTCTGGGGCCAACGTCCTGACTTTC. This translates into CATSDHRTRSGANVLTF. This chain uses TRBV24-1 with TRBJ2-6; D is undetermined. Germline V gene lookup returns CDR1 KGHDR and CDR2 SFDVKD. CDR3 size: 17 residues. The V gene lost 3 bases and the J gene lost 0 bases, with 11 bases spanning the gap.

This clonotype was seen a few times. CDR3 bases: TGTGCCAGCAGCTTATTAGGGCCTTATGGTGGCTACACCTTC. Encoded protein: CASSLLGPYGGYTF. The chain combines TRBV7-9 with TRBJ1-2; D not certain. This CDR3 region has 14 residues. Germline CDR1 reads SEHNR; CDR2 reads FQNEAQ (reference sequence). Trimming took off 2 bases at V and 7 bases at J, with 14 bases between the two ends.

The table lists this clonotype with a few counts. J is TRBJ1-1 and V is TRBV5-1; a weak D match, TRBD1 (5 bases). The CDR3 spans 13 residues. Germline CDR1 reads SGHRS; CDR2 reads YFSETQ. V lost 2 bases and J 4 bases, leaving 9 bases between the germline ends. The CDR3 reads CASSFRVATEAFF. CDR3 nucleotides: TGCGCCAGCAGCTTCAGGGTAGCCACTGAAGCTTTCTTT.

The rearrangement joins TRBV7-3 to TRBJ2-1; 7 bases align to TRBD2. Per germline, CDR1 SGHTA and CDR2 FQGTGA. Trimming removed 2 bases from V and 6 bases from J; junction bases left unmatched: 13. The CDR3 contains 17 residues. CDR3 region: CASSLGSGGSISNEQFF. The DNA for the CDR3 is TGTGCCAGCAGCTTAGGGTCGGGCGGGAGCATCAGCAATGAGCAGTTCTTC.

This rearrangement joins TRBV20-1 to TRBJ1-2; D not resolved. The CDR3 is 14 amino acids. The V end lost 6 bases, the J end lost 1 base, and 15 bases lay between the germline ends. Germline V CDR1 and CDR2: DFQATT, SNEGSKA (reference sequence). The CDR3 coding sequence is TGCAGTGCACCCCAGTTCCCCTTTAACTATGGCTACACCTTC. It translates to CSAPQFPFNYGYTF.

This clonotype has only one observation. This sequence joins TRBV30 and TRBJ1-4; no definite D call. The CDR3 has 12 amino acids. Trimming shortened V by 4 bases and J by 8 bases, and 11 bases separated the two germline ends. Germline CDR1 and CDR2: GTSNPN and SVGIG (reference sequence). The CDR3 DNA reads TGTGCCTGGAATGGGTTTGAGGAAAAACTGTTTTTT. Its protein product is CAWNGFEEKLFF.

This clonotype was seen many times. The chain uses TRBV24-1 and TRBJ2-1; 12 positions match TRBD2. The CDR3 has 17 amino acids. Germline V lookup: CDR1 KGHDR, CDR2 SFDVKD. Losses at the gene ends were 3 bases for V and 5 bases for J; bases not matched to a gene: 7. CDR3 protein: CATSDPLGLAGHNEQFF. CDR3 nucleotide sequence: TGTGCCACCAGTGATCCTCTCGGACTAGCGGGACACAATGAGCAGTTCTTC.

V gene TRBV29-1 combines with J gene TRBJ2-2, with D unclear. This CDR3 is built from 13 residues. V lost 8 bases and J 3 bases, leaving 13 bases between the germline ends. In germline, CDR1 is SQVTM, CDR2 ANQGSEA. CDR3 residues: CSYLGSYTGELFF. CDR3 in DNA: TGCAGCTATCTCGGCAGTTACACCGGGGAGCTGTTTTTT.

This chain uses TRBV24-1 with TRBJ1-2; unclear D gene. V was clipped by 5 bases and J by 2 bases, with 11 bases between them. The CDR3 consists of 14 residues. In germline, CDR1 is KGHDR, CDR2 SFDVKD. The CDR3 region has the DNA TGTGCCACCAGTGGGCCTTGGCCCAACTATGGCTACACCTTC. Translated, it gives CATSGPWPNYGYTF.

This clonotype was seen a handful of times. V gene TRBV28 combines with J gene TRBJ2-3, with D possibly TRBD2 on 6 matching bases. V lost 4 bases to trimming and J lost 4 bases, with 18 bases between them. The CDR3 is made up of 16 amino acids. Germline CDR1 and CDR2: MDHEN and SYDVKM. In DNA, the CDR3 is TGTGCCAGCAGTTCAATCCGGGGGTACGGCGCAGATACGCAGTATTTT. Translated, it gives CASSSIRGYGADTQYF.

The chain couples TRBV18 to TRBJ1-1; no reliable D call. This CDR3 spans 13 amino acids. Germline V gives CDR1 KGHSH, CDR2 LQKENI. With 5 bases removed from V and 0 bases from J, the gap between germline ends came to 7 bases. Here the CDR3 reads CASSTDMNTEAFF. The CDR3 DNA is TGTGCCAGCTCAACAGACATGAACACTGAAGCTTTCTTT.

This clonotype was seen a few times. The chain joins TRBV7-2 to TRBJ1-2, with a possible D match to TRBD1 (5 bases). Germline values: CDR1 SGHTA, CDR2 FQGNSA. V was pared by 2 bases and J by 4 bases, with 8 bases between. This CDR3 contains 13 residues. The CDR3 loop is CASSLRGLYGYTF. CDR3 DNA sequence: TGTGCCAGCAGCTTACGGGGCCTCTATGGCTACACCTTC.

The chain has TRBV7-9 and TRBJ2-5; 10 bases are shared with TRBD2. This CDR3 is built from 19 residues. The trim removed 5 bases at V and 4 bases at J, leaving 19 bases unmatched. CDR1 SEHNR and CDR2 FQNEAQ come from the germline V gene (reference sequence). CDR3 sequence reads: CASSLGRLAGPARRETQYF. The CDR3 DNA sequence: TGTGCCAGCAGCCTAGGGAGACTAGCGGGTCCTGCGAGGCGAGAGACCCAGTACTTC.

This clonotype has only one observation. The chain combines TRBV5-6 with TRBJ2-3; D possibly corresponds to TRBD2 (6 bases). V dropped 4 bases and J dropped 4 bases, with 13 bases sitting between them. Per the germline V gene, CDR1 is SGHDT and CDR2 is YYEEEE. This CDR3 spans 14 amino acids. The CDR3 DNA reads TGTGCCAGCAGCAGGGGCGGGAAGCCAGATACGCAGTATTTT. Encoded protein: CASSRGGKPDTQYF.

This clonotype was recorded a few times. The chain joins TRBV7-8 to TRBJ2-7; D may be TRBD2 (5 bases). Germline V gene sequence: CDR1 SGHVS, CDR2 FQNEAQ. Between the trimmed V and J ends, which lost 5 bases and 7 bases, there was a span of 12 bases. The CDR3 runs to 12 residues. This CDR3 reads CASSPTEEEQYF. In DNA, the CDR3 is TGTGCCAGCAGCCCAACGGAGGAAGAGCAGTACTTC.

The chain uses TRBV20-1 and TRBJ1-5, with D tentatively TRBD1 (6 bases). V lost 2 bases, J lost 4 bases, and 12 bases lay in between. The CDR3 length is 14 residues. CDR1 is DFQATT and CDR2 is SNEGSKA in the germline V gene (reference sequence). The CDR3 protein is CSARQGPPNQPQHF. For the CDR3, the DNA is TGCAGTGCTAGACAGGGGCCCCCTAATCAGCCCCAGCATTTT.

In its sample, this clonotype was seen a few times. The genes are TRBV5-4 and TRBJ2-4; no definite D call. Looked up from germline, CDR1 is SGHNT and CDR2 is YYREEE (reference sequence). This CDR3 has 14 amino acids. With 0 bases removed from V and 4 bases from J, the gap between germline ends came to 8 bases. CDR3 sequence reads: CASSLVGSKNIQYF. The CDR3 nucleotides are TGTGCCAGCAGCTTGGTTGGGTCGAAAAACATTCAGTACTTC. The complete variable domain, with remaining parts taken from reference TRBV5-4 and TRBJ2-4, reads ETGVTQSPTHLIKTRGQQVTLRCSSQSGHNTVSWYQQALGQGPQFIFQYYREEENGRGNFPPRFSGLQFPNYSSELNVNALELDDSALYLCASSLVGSKNIQYFGAGTRLSVL.

This clonotype is a singleton in its sample. V and J are TRBV11-2 and TRBJ1-2; D not certain. Trimming stripped 0 bases from V and 3 bases from J, with 11 bases between. In germline, CDR1 is SGHAT, CDR2 FQNNGV. The CDR3 sequence is 15 residues long. CDR3: CASSLEVSGYYGYTF. DNA of the CDR3: TGTGCCAGCAGCTTAGAGGTTTCGGGGTACTATGGCTACACCTTC. The whole variable domain, filled in from reference TRBV11-2 and TRBJ1-2, reads EAGVAQSPRYKIIEKRQSVAFWCNPISGHATLYWYQQILGQGPKLLIQFQNNGVVDDSQLPKDRFSAERLKGVDSTLKIQPAKLEDSAVYLCASSLEVSGYYGYTFGSGTRLTVV.

The chain is built from TRBV10-3 and TRBJ2-4; possibly TRBD2 for D (6 bases). Germline-derived CDR1 and CDR2 are ENHRY and SYGVKD. This CDR3 has 14 amino acids. V lost 5 bases to trimming and J lost 3 bases, with 11 bases between them. CDR3 in amino acids: CAISPGEGKNIQYF. For the CDR3, the DNA is TGTGCCATCAGTCCGGGGGAAGGCAAAAACATTCAGTACTTC.

This clonotype was counted ten times or more. The junction and the germline gene differ at one end; a read error may be behind it. V is TRBV12-3 or TRBV12-4 and J is TRBJ2-1; TRBD2 matches at 10 bases. CDR3 size: 13 residues. The CDR3 bases are TGTGCCAGCAGTTTAGCTAGCGGGGGGACCCGCGTCTTC. Its protein is CASSLASGGTRVF.

CDR3 DNA sequence: TGTGCCAGCAGCTTAATGGGGTCGTGGGCAGGACTTAACTATGGCTACACCTTC. Its translation is CASSLMGSWAGLNYGYTF. The chain has TRBV7-2 and TRBJ1-2; D call uncertain. The CDR3 is 18 residues long. Germline assignment: CDR1 SGHTA and CDR2 FQGNSA. Trimming took 2 bases from V and 1 from J, leaving 20 bases between them.

This chain's CDR3 is CASSRLGGETQYF. In nucleotides, the CDR3 is TGCGCCAGCAGCCGACTAGGGGGGGAGACCCAGTACTTC. V usage is TRBV5-1 and J usage is TRBJ2-5; D may be TRBD1 or TRBD2 (6 bases each). The V end lost 4 bases, the J end lost 5 bases, and 12 bases lay between the germline ends. The germline CDR1 and CDR2 sequences are SGHRS and YFSETQ. This CDR3 has 13 amino acids.

This clonotype was counted between two and nine times. The chain is built from TRBV30 and TRBJ2-3; no definite D call. The CDR3 is made up of 16 amino acids. Trimming pared 0 bases from V and 0 bases from J, leaving 13 bases between. Germline V gene data show CDR1 as GTSNPN and CDR2 as SVGIG (reference sequence). The CDR3: CAWSVKATTSTDTQYF. The DNA of the CDR3 is TGTGCCTGGAGTGTTAAAGCCACTACTAGCACAGATACGCAGTATTTT.

This clonotype was counted between two and nine times. The chain recombines TRBV6-2 or TRBV6-3 with TRBJ1-3; D is perhaps TRBD1 (6 bases). Germline V CDR1 and CDR2: MNHEY, SVGEGT. This CDR3 has 15 amino acids. Trimming took 6 bases from V and 1 from J, leaving 13 bases between them. The CDR3 reads CASSKTGSSGNTIYF. DNA of the CDR3: TGTGCCAGCAGCAAGACAGGATCTTCTGGAAACACCATATATTTT.

The table lists this clonotype with many counts. V is TRBV5-1 and J is TRBJ2-3; tentative D call: TRBD1 (5 bases). CDR1 and CDR2 from the germline V gene are SGHRS and YFSETQ. The CDR3 has 15 amino acids. V dropped 0 bases and J dropped 3 bases, with 11 bases sitting between them. The CDR3 nucleotides read TGCGCCAGCAGCTTGGAGGGGCGGCAGACAGATACGCAGTATTTT. Amino acids: CASSLEGRQTDTQYF.